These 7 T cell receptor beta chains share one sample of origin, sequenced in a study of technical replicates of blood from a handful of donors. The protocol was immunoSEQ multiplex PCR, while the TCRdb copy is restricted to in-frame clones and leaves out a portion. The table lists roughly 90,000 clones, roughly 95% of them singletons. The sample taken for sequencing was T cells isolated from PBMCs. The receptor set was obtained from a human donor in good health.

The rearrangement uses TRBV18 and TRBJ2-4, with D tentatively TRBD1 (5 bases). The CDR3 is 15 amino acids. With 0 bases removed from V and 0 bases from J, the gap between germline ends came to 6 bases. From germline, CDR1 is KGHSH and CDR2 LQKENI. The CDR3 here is CASSPPQGAKNIQYF. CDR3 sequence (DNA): TGTGCCAGCTCACCACCGCAGGGAGCCAAAAACATTCAGTACTTC.

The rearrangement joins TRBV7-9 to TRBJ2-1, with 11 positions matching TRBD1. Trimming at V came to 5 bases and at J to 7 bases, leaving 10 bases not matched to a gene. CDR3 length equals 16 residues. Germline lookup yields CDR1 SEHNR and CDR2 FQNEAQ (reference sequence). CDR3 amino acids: CASSTTGQGARNEQFF. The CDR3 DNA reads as TGTGCCAGCAGCACCACAGGACAGGGGGCTCGTAATGAGCAGTTCTTC.

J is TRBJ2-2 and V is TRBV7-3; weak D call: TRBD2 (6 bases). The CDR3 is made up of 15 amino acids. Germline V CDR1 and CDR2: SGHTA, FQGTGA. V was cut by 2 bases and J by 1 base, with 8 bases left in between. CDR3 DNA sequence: TGTGCCAGCAGCTTACTGGGGGGGAACACCGGGGAGCTGTTTTTT. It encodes CASSLLGGNTGELFF.

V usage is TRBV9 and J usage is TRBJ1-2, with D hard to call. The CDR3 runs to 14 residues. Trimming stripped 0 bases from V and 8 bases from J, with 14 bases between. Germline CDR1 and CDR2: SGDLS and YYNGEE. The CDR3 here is CASSVAVTEYGYTF. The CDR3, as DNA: TGTGCCAGCAGCGTAGCTGTAACTGAGTACGGCTACACCTTC.

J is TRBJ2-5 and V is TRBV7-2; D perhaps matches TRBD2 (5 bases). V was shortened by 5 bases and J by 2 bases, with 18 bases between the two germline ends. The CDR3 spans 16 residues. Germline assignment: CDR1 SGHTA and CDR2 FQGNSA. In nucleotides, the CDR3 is TGTGCCAGCAGCCTTAGACCGATTTCGGGGCAAGAGACCCAGTACTTC. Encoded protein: CASSLRPISGQETQYF.

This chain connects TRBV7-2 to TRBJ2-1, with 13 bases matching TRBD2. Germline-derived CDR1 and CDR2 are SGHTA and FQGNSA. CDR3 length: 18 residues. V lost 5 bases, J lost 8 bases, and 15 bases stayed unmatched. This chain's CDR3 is CASSPYFWTSGRMYEQFF. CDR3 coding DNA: TGTGCCAGCAGCCCCTATTTTTGGACTAGCGGGAGAATGTATGAGCAGTTCTTC.

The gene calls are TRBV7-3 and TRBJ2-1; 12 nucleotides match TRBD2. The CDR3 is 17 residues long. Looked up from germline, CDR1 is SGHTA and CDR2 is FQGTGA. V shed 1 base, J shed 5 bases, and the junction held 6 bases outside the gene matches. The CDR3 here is CASSLSPSGREHNEQFF. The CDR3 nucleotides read TGTGCCAGCAGCTTAAGCCCTAGCGGGAGGGAACACAATGAGCAGTTCTTC.